The next 19 T cell receptor beta chains were all read from a single sample in a study of a mutant IDH1 vaccine in newly diagnosed glioma. Time point reported: week 23, last vaccination. Topical imiquimod accompanied each vaccine dose, which consisted of 300 ug of mutant IDH1 20-mer peptide. These TCRs' antigens remain unknown. Some clones are missing from TCRdb's copy, which holds only in-frame ones; the method was immunoSEQ multiplex PCR. The sample yields 70,000 to 95,000 clones, around 85% seen once. Sequenced here: PBMCs, sampled from a glioma patient whose treatment included an IDH1 peptide vaccine. The receptors stem from a woman in her 50s with glioma.

V gene TRBV28 combines with J gene TRBJ2-5; no firm D call. Trimming took off 6 bases at V and 0 bases at J, with 2 bases between the two ends. This CDR3 region has 11 residues. Per the germline V gene, CDR1 is MDHEN and CDR2 is SYDVKM. The CDR3 reads CASSDQETQYF. DNA for the CDR3: TGTGCCAGCAGCGACCAAGAGACCCAGTACTTC.

V usage is TRBV19 and J usage is TRBJ1-1, with TRBD1 matching over 8 bases. Germline V gene data show CDR1 as LNHDA and CDR2 as SQIVND (reference sequence). The CDR3 length is 13 residues. With V trimmed by 7 bases and J by 5 bases, 6 bases remained unmatched. CDR3 sequence reads: CASNGQGRTEAFF. The CDR3 nucleotides read TGTGCCAGTAACGGACAGGGACGAACTGAAGCTTTCTTT.

This clone showed up just once. The V gene is TRBV7-9, the J gene TRBJ2-5, with D unclear. The end of the DNA fits TRBJ2-7 better, so the J call may be wrong. Germline CDR1 SEHNR, CDR2 FQNEAQ (reference sequence). The CDR3 has 13 residues. CDR3 region: CASSLSSSYEQYF. CDR3 nucleotides: TGTGCCAGCAGCTTGTCGAGCTCCTACGAGCAGTACTTC.

The chain has TRBV7-2 and TRBJ2-7; the D gene is possibly TRBD2 (6 bases). The CDR3 is made up of 15 amino acids. The V end was cut by 2 bases, the J end by 1 base, with 12 bases between. Germline V gene sequence: CDR1 SGHTA, CDR2 FQGNSA. In DNA form, the CDR3 reads TGTGCCAGCAGCTTACGGGCTAGCGAGTCCTACGAGCAGTACTTC. Translation gives CASSLRASESYEQYF.

This clone ranks as medium-sized. The chain has TRBV27 and TRBJ1-1; no reliable D call. Germline V gives CDR1 MNHEY, CDR2 SMNVEV (reference sequence). V lost 6 bases to trimming and J lost 1 base, with 9 bases between them. There are 13 residues in the CDR3. CDR3 sequence (DNA): TGTGCCAGCAGCCGAATCGAGAACACTGAAGCTTTCTTT. This encodes CASSRIENTEAFF.

This chain links TRBV5-6 with TRBJ2-7; tentative D call: TRBD1 (6 bases). Germline V CDR1 and CDR2: SGHDT, YYEEEE. Trimming removed 3 bases from V and 3 bases from J, with 16 bases in between. This CDR3 contains 15 residues. The CDR3: CASSSQGSSVYEQYF. The CDR3 DNA reads as TGTGCCAGCAGCTCACAGGGTTCATCGGTCTACGAGCAGTACTTC.

V gene TRBV7-2 combines with J gene TRBJ2-5; D is possibly TRBD1 (6 bases). The J call may be mistaken, given a closer DNA end match to TRBJ2-7. CDR3 length: 16 residues. In germline, CDR1 is SGHTA, CDR2 FQGNSA. The CDR3 nucleotides read TGTGCCAGCAGCCCTAAGCTACAGGGTCTATCTTACGAGCAGTACTTC. This sequence encodes CASSPKLQGLSYEQYF.

The chain has TRBV5-4 and TRBJ1-6; the match to TRBD1 covers 9 bases. V lost 3 bases and J lost 10; bases outside the gene matches: 11. Germline V gene data show CDR1 as SGHNT and CDR2 as YYREEE (reference sequence). The CDR3 has 16 amino acids. This CDR3 reads CASSSGEGQGWSPLHF. CDR3 bases: TGTGCCAGCAGCTCCGGCGAAGGACAGGGGTGGTCACCCCTCCACTTT.

CDR3 DNA: TGTGCCAGCAGCCAGGCGGGGAGGCGGGGGAGGTCCTACGAGCAGTACTTC. It specifies CASSQAGRRGRSYEQYF. The chain carries TRBV7-8 and TRBJ2-7; 7 bases line up with TRBD2. V shed 5 bases, J shed 1 base, and the junction held 14 bases outside the gene matches. The CDR3 loop spans 17 amino acids. Germline V gene data show CDR1 as SGHVS and CDR2 as FQNEAQ.

The chain uses TRBV7-2 and TRBJ1-1; no clear D gene. Germline lookup yields CDR1 SGHTA and CDR2 FQGNSA. CDR3 length: 14 amino acids. V was trimmed by 1 base and J by 6 bases, leaving 12 bases between them. The CDR3 is CASSLGLLGAEAFF. DNA of the CDR3: TGTGCCAGCAGCTTAGGGCTATTGGGCGCTGAAGCTTTCTTT.

The chain employs TRBV19 and TRBJ1-5, with D uncertain. The CDR3 runs to 15 residues. Trimming removed 3 bases at V and 0 bases at J, with 9 bases between. Germline CDR1 LNHDA, CDR2 SQIVND (reference sequence). The CDR3 spells CASSMKSYSNQPQHF. The CDR3 nucleotides are TGTGCCAGTAGTATGAAGAGTTATAGCAATCAGCCCCAGCATTTT.

Comments on this clone: Other DNA sequences in the same sample also yield this CDR3. The chain uses TRBV7-9 and TRBJ2-5; no clear D gene. Trimming took 1 base from V and 4 from J, leaving 4 bases between them. The CDR3 loop spans 12 amino acids. Per germline, CDR1 SEHNR and CDR2 FQNEAQ (reference sequence). CDR3 coding DNA: TGTGCCAGCAGCTTAGTAAGAGAGACCCAGTACTTC. It specifies CASSLVRETQYF. The full variable domain, in which reference TRBV7-9 and TRBJ2-5 provide the parts outside the CDR3, is DTGVSQNPRHKITKRGQNVTFRCDPISEHNRLYWYRQTLGQGPEFLTYFQNEAQLEKSRLLSDRFSAERPKGSFSTLEIQRTEQGDSAMYLCASSLVRETQYFGPGTRLLVL.

The V gene is TRBV6-1, the J gene TRBJ2-7, with TRBD2 matching over 8 bases. The CDR3 is made up of 15 amino acids. The germline CDR1 and CDR2 sequences are MNHNS and SASEGT. The trim removed 3 bases at V and 1 base at J, leaving 5 bases unmatched. CDR3 sequence reads: CASSDLAGASYEQYF. The CDR3 bases are TGTGCCAGCAGTGATCTAGCGGGCGCATCCTACGAGCAGTACTTC.

This chain joins TRBV27 and TRBJ2-7; tentatively, D is TRBD1 or TRBD2 (5 bases each). The CDR3 consists of 15 residues. The V end lost 3 bases, the J end lost 7 bases, and 19 bases lay between the germline ends. From germline, CDR1 is MNHEY and CDR2 SMNVEV (reference sequence). CDR3 DNA: TGTGCCAGCAGTTTCCTTTCCGGGGCCATCTGGGAGCAGTACTTC. Translated: CASSFLSGAIWEQYF.

The rearrangement joins TRBV27 to TRBJ2-7; D gene ambiguous. Deletions cut 3 bases from V and 3 bases from J, with 15 bases between. CDR1 and CDR2 from the germline V gene are MNHEY and SMNVEV (reference sequence). The CDR3 runs to 15 residues. This CDR3 reads CASSFPEVLGYEQYF. The CDR3 DNA reads as TGTGCCAGCAGTTTCCCCGAGGTATTGGGCTACGAGCAGTACTTC.

The chain employs TRBV5-1 and TRBJ2-2, with 7 bases identical to TRBD2. CDR1 and CDR2 (germline): SGHRS, YFSETQ. This CDR3 has 17 residues. V dropped 0 bases and J dropped 4; count of bases not matched to a gene: 9. The DNA of the CDR3 is TGCGCCAGCAGCTTGGAGGGCGGGAGCCTCCGCACCGGGGAGCTGTTTTTT. Its protein is CASSLEGGSLRTGELFF.

The V gene is TRBV28, the J gene TRBJ2-5; no clear D gene. CDR3 length: 14 amino acids. Trimming left V 6 bases short and J 1 base short, with 12 bases between. Germline-derived CDR1 and CDR2 are MDHEN and SYDVKM. The chain's CDR3 is CASSTSAAQETQYF. The CDR3 bases are TGTGCCAGCAGCACGAGTGCTGCCCAAGAGACCCAGTACTTC.

This chain links TRBV10-3 with TRBJ1-5; TRBD1 agrees at 7 bases. The trim removed 6 bases at V and 1 base at J, leaving 6 bases unmatched. Germline CDR1 is ENHRY and CDR2 is SYGVKD. CDR3 length: 15 residues. The CDR3 here is CAISPWDSSNQPQHF. CDR3 DNA: TGTGCCATCAGCCCATGGGACAGCAGCAATCAGCCCCAGCATTTT.

The chain links TRBV7-6 to TRBJ2-7, with TRBD2 matching 8 bases. The CDR3 is made up of 15 amino acids. CDR1 and CDR2 (germline): SGHVS, FNYEAQ. V lost 5 bases, J lost 4 bases, and 10 bases stayed unmatched. The DNA of the CDR3 is TGTGCCAGCAGCGTCAGTAGCGGGAAGACTTACGAGCAGTACTTC. Protein: CASSVSSGKTYEQYF. Full variable domain (rest looked up from reference TRBV7-6 and TRBJ2-7): GAGVSQSPRYKVTKRGQDVALRCDPISGHVSLYWYRQALGQGPEFLTYFNYEAQQDKSGLPNDRFSAERPEGSISTLTIQRTEQRDSAMYRCASSVSSGKTYEQYFGPGTRLTVT.